This T cell receptor (beta chain) was recorded in a study of T cell repertoires in cytomegalovirus infection. Study information: The authors relied on CMV epitopes, both recently identified HLA-C-restricted and well-studied HLA-B-restricted. Public TCR beta signatures marked donors with CMV infection and the matching HLA. Notes on the study in general: The study found HLA-C-restricted CMV-specific TCR beta clonotypes dominating the ex vivo response.

In TCRdb, the reads were re-called with MiXCR into one record per CDR3 protein. Of roughly 860,000 distinct CDR3 sequences in the sample, 32% were seen once. On this clonotype: The antigen is not known.

The CDR3 has 17 amino acids. The ends lost 2 bases at V and 3 bases at J; junction bases unmatched: 11. From germline, CDR1 is ENHRY and CDR2 SYGVKD. V gene TRBV10-3 combines with J gene TRBJ1-1, with 8 bases identical to TRBD1. Sequencing used cultured CD8+ T cells from PBMCs, obtained from culture after CMV antigen stimulation. The origin of this receptor is a human donor in good health (CMV status not recorded). Some clones in this sample may be carry-over from other donors' samples. The CDR3 sequence: CAISEPEDRGEDTEAFF. The CDR3, as DNA: TGTGCCATCAGTGAGCCTGAAGACAGGGGCGAGGACACTGAAGCTTTCTTT.